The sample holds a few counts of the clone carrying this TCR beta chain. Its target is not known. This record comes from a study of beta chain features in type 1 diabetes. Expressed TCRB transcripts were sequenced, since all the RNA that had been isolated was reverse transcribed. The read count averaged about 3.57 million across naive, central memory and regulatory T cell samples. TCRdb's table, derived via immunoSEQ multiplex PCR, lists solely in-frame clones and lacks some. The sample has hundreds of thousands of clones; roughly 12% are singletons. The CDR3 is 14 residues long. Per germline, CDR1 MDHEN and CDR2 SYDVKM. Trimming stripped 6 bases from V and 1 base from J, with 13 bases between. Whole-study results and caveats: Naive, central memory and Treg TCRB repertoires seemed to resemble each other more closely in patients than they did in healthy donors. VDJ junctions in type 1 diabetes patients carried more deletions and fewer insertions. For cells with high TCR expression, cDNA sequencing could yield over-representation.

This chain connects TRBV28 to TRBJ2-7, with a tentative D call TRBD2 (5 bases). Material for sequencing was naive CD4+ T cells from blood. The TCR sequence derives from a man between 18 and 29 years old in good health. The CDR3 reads CASSLPSGSYEQYF. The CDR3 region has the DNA TGTGCCAGCAGCCTACCCTCGGGGTCCTACGAGCAGTACTTC.